This T cell receptor (beta chain) comes out of a study of cytomegalovirus exposure and HLA in healthy donors. Overall study findings and caveats: The study labeled approximately 150 TCR beta chains cytomegalovirus-associated.

With 3 bases removed from V and 14 bases from J, the gap between germline ends came to 7 bases. Germline CDR1 reads SNHLY; CDR2 reads FYNNEI. This CDR3 is 9 amino acids long. Worth noting for this clone: Its target is unknown.

The primer mix had 60 Vbeta and 13 Jbeta primers. The table came from immunoSEQ multiplex PCR; TCRdb's copy has only in-frame clones and leaves some out. The sample lists some 110,000 clones; around 83% were seen once. Sequenced material: PBMCs. This TCR came from a man aged 25-40 years in good health and CMV-seropositive. The genes are TRBV2 and TRBJ1-2; no clear D gene. The CDR3, as DNA: TGTGCCAGCAGTGAGAGAGGTACCTTC. Translating gives CASSERGTF.